These 6 T cell receptor beta chains were sequenced from one sample in a study of T cell responses to AZD1222 COVID-19 vaccine. TCRdb's copy holds only in-frame clones and misses some; the assay was immunoSEQ multiplex PCR. The sample records some 100,000 clones, approximately 89% being singletons. Specimen: peripheral blood, collected on day 0 of MenACWY control vaccination. Receptors originate from an adult in good health.

The rearrangement links TRBV18 to TRBJ2-2; D not certain. The CDR3 covers 14 residues. V was cut by 2 bases and J by 5 bases, with 9 bases left in between. The germline V gene has CDR1 KGHSH and CDR2 LQKENI. CDR3 sequence: CASSPGPVTGELFF. CDR3 sequence (DNA): TGTGCCAGCTCACCAGGGCCAGTTACCGGGGAGCTGTTTTTT.

The genes are TRBV5-4 and TRBJ2-7; TRBD2 aligns across 14 bases. There are 15 residues in the CDR3. Germline V gene data show CDR1 as SGHNT and CDR2 as YYREEE (reference sequence). V gave up 0 bases and J gave up 7 bases; unmatched junction bases: 3. The CDR3 sequence: CASSLGLAGGTEQYF. In DNA, the CDR3 is TGTGCCAGCAGCTTGGGACTAGCGGGAGGGACTGAGCAGTACTTC.

This clone was counted once. The V and J genes are TRBV7-3 and TRBJ2-1; 8 nucleotides match TRBD2. J lost 4 bases, V lost 2 bases, and 4 bases had no gene match. Germline V gene sequence: CDR1 SGHTA, CDR2 FQGTGA. The CDR3 contains 15 residues. CDR3 DNA sequence: TGTGCCAGCAGCTTATCGGCTAGCGGGTACAATGAGCAGTTCTTC. It encodes CASSLSASGYNEQFF.

The chain is built from TRBV7-2 and TRBJ1-5; D ambiguous. The CDR3 runs 14 residues. Germline CDR1 is SGHTA and CDR2 is FQGNSA. Deletions cut 0 bases from V and 4 bases from J, with 7 bases between. DNA of the CDR3: TGTGCCAGCAGCTTAGCTCTCTCTAATCAGCCCCAGCATTTT. Translation: CASSLALSNQPQHF.

The rearrangement uses TRBV29-1 and TRBJ1-1; unclear D gene. Trimming pared 5 bases from V and 2 bases from J, leaving 12 bases between. Germline V gives CDR1 SQVTM, CDR2 ANQGSEA. The CDR3 has 13 amino acids. CDR3 region: CSVTTWSNTEAFF. CDR3 DNA sequence: TGCAGCGTTACCACTTGGTCCAACACTGAAGCTTTCTTT.

The chain is built from TRBV7-9 and TRBJ1-1; D gene uncertain. Germline values: CDR1 SEHNR, CDR2 FQNEAQ (reference sequence). The CDR3 consists of 15 residues. V was shortened by 1 base and J by 1 base, with 10 bases between the two germline ends. The CDR3 sequence: CASSLVRRGNTEAFF. In nucleotides, the CDR3 is TGTGCCAGCAGCTTAGTGAGGCGAGGGAACACTGAAGCTTTCTTT.